A selection of T cell receptor beta chains follows, all from one sample in a study of beta chain features in type 1 diabetes. Libraries were prepared by immunoSEQ multiplex PCR; TCRdb keeps only in-frame clonotypes and omits some of them. Among some 230,000 clones listed, 9.6% were seen once. Source material: naive CD4+ T cells from blood. The receptors were sampled from a woman younger than 30 in good health. Each CDR3 is given with its conserved first and last residue. The order of the fields is J gene, D gene, V gene, clone size, CDR3 DNA, CDR3 protein. A D gene is named only where the DNA matches it firmly. Where a row states a size, it is once, few, many or the class of an expanded clone; other rows omit it.

>TRBJ2-7|NA|TRBV7-9|few
TGTGCCAGCAGCTTAGACGTTCGGACATCGGCAGGCGAGCAGTACTTC
CASSLDVRTSAGEQYF
>TRBJ2-1|NA|TRBV19|NA
TGTGCCAGTGGCCAGTTGGTTGAGCAGTTCTTC
CASGQLVEQFF
>TRBJ2-1|NA|TRBV7-9|NA
TGTGCCAGCAGCTTAGGTCTTGTTGGAGGTTGGGATGAGCAGTTCTTC
CASSLGLVGGWDEQFF
>TRBJ2-2|TRBD1|TRBV9|few
TGTGCCAGCAGCGTAGTAGGGACAGGGCGCACCGGGGAGCTGTTTTTT
CASSVVGTGRTGELFF
>TRBJ2-2|NA|TRBV5-1|NA
TGCGCCAGCAGCTTAGCGGGTGACTACCCCCCAACGAACACCGGGGAGCTGTTTTTT
CASSLAGDYPPTNTGELFF
>TRBJ1-6|TRBD1|TRBV7-9|NA
TGTGCCAGCAGCAGAACAGGGGACCCTAATTCACCCCTCCACTTT
CASSRTGDPNSPLHF
>TRBJ1-1|TRBD1|TRBV7-6|NA
TGTGCCAGCAGCTTAGCGACAGGGACTGAAGCTTTCTTT
CASSLATGTEAFF
>TRBJ1-5|NA|TRBV15|few
TGTGCCACCAGCAGAGACCGGGGCAATCAGCCCCAGCATTTT
CATSRDRGNQPQHF
>TRBJ1-1|NA|TRBV25-1|NA
TGTGCCAGCAGTGCCACAGGGAACACTGAAGCTTTCTTT
CASSATGNTEAFF
>TRBJ1-2|NA|TRBV18|NA
TGTGCCAGCTCACAATCTCAACAGAACTATGGCTACACCTTC
CASSQSQQNYGYTF
>TRBJ1-1|TRBD1|TRBV29-1|NA
TGCAGGATTAGCCAGGGGGGATTGACTGAAGCTTTCTTT
CRISQGGLTEAFF
>TRBJ2-3|TRBD1|TRBV25-1|NA
TGTGCCAGCAGTGAATCCGGACAGGCTTCGACAGATACGCAGTATTTT
CASSESGQASTDTQYF
>TRBJ1-3|NA|TRBV2|few
TGTGCCAGCAGTGGTGCAGGGACTGGAAACACCATATATTTT
CASSGAGTGNTIYF
>TRBJ2-3|NA|TRBV14|NA
TGTGCCAGCAGCCAAGAGCGGCCAGATACGCAGTATTTT
CASSQERPDTQYF
>TRBJ1-2|TRBD1|TRBV5-4|few
TGTGCCAGCAGCGCACAGGGGTCTGACTATGGCTACACCTTC
CASSAQGSDYGYTF
>TRBJ1-1|NA|TRBV19|few
TGTGCCAGTAGTGCAACCAGGGGCACTGAAGCTTTCTTT
CASSATRGTEAFF
>TRBJ1-3|NA|TRBV25-1|few
TGTGCCAGCGCGGGATTCGGAAACACCATATATTTT
CASAGFGNTIYF
>TRBJ2-3|NA|TRBV29-1|many
TGCAGCGGGAAACAGGGTCCAGATACGCAGTATTTT
CSGKQGPDTQYF